The sequence of this TCR beta chain was determined in a study of T cells in women clearing cervical HPV infection (dated by TCRdb to the late 2010s). General notes on the study: The cases were fewer than 30 women with histologically confirmed HPV16-related CIN3 or worse, and 2 of these cases were invasive cancers. The controls were 25 or so women whose single incident HPV16 infection cleared within 12 months with no development of precancer or cancer. Case blood was taken at the visit when the lesion was first identified, whereas control blood was taken when infection was no longer detected. Among cases, blood sampling occurred a median of 149 days after lesion detection, with an interquartile range of about 80 to 210 days. Since HLA typing was available for only a few women, HLA type could not be ruled out as a confounder. Nested within Costa Rica's Guanacaste HPV Natural History Study, an exploratory proof-of-principle case-control study compared TCR repertoires across cervical HPV16 outcomes. Cases and controls were matched on year of sample collection and on age within five years. Cases had a median age of roughly 35 years compared with approximately 40 for controls, and baseline characteristics showed no significant differences between the groups. The parent cohort enrolled approximately 9,200 women aged 18 or older in Guanacaste, Costa Rica, during about 1993 to 1995 and followed them for less than 9 years. As quality controls, five blinded duplicates were added to each group, bringing the total to roughly 60 samples made up of some 50 participants and about ten replicates. Summary of the overall study and its limitations: Whether associations preceded infection or resulted from infection could not be shown with the cross-sectional design, and effector/memory subsets and HPV-specific T cells were not isolated. Because T-cell numbers per sample were unknown, differences in richness could reflect varying T-cell content rather than repertoire biology. Random forest classifiers combining richness and V gene abundances distinguished cases from controls with an estimated AUC of less than 0.9. Across sequencing depths, CIN3+ cases showed significantly higher TCR repertoire richness than controls, but evenness did not differ between the groups. Lower TRBV6-7 relative abundance was observed in cases than in controls (around 0.1% versus 0.15%; Bonferroni P = 0.0008).

Every participant had a single incident cervical HPV16 infection, and prevalent HPV16 infections were excluded. Cervical HPV DNA was detected with MY09/MY11 PCR, and genotyping was done with dot-blot hybridization. Roughly 15 mL of heparinized blood were centrifuged, and the buffy coat was split into aliquots, frozen at -30 degrees C, and then kept at -80 degrees C. Genomic DNA was extracted from buffy coat specimens using QIAGEN kits. The CDR3 numbers 13 residues from cysteine through phenylalanine. Only the CDR3 bases that were read are kept: 30 of them, in frame from base 1. Trimming costs V 2 bases and J 7 bases, and their ends lie 9 bases apart. The germline V gene (reference sequence) sets CDR1 to LNHDA and CDR2 to SQIVND. The immunoSEQ assay used multiplex PCR to amplify TCR beta CDR3 regions from an average of around 1,200 ng of genomic DNA per sample. To correct primer bias, the assay used a complete synthetic TCR repertoire to set an amplification baseline. The amplicons were sequenced on the Illumina platform. In the paper's pipeline: Sequence errors were corrected by clustering with frequency ratios and a modified nearest-neighbor algorithm, and the sequences were then analyzed in the immunoSEQ Analyzer using IMGT gene definitions. At each rarefaction depth, TCR richness and evenness were averaged across 20 rarefaction repeats, and any sample with fewer sequences than the depth was left out. Wilcoxon rank sum tests with FDR correction were used to compare relative abundances of V, D and J genes between the groups. In the blinded duplicates, the intraclass correlation was over 95% for TCR richness and averaged 76.4% across 60 to 70 gene segments. TCRdb holds this immuneACCESS table with in-frame rearrangements only. Some clones are missing; in checked studies, unresolved V genes explain under half, and the rest has no known cause. Clonal size and the V and J genes are those of that table, whereas D and trimming came from the DNA. This sample's table contains 14,000 or so clones. The ten most abundant clones make up more than 20% of the sample.

As regards this clone: The specificity of this receptor is unknown. The read is 3 residues too short to cover the CDR3 end, so that end is filled in from the germline J gene.

The receptor chain draws on TRBV19 and TRBJ1-5, with the identity of the D gene unclear. The sequencing input was blood buffy coat. The clonotype was recovered from a woman aged 18 to 75 with a cervical HPV16 infection that either progressed to CIN3+ or cleared (not recorded which). CDR3 DNA, as far as it was read: TGTGCCAGTAGTATAATGGTAAGCCAGCCC. This codes for CASSIMVSQP. The whole CDR3 sequence reads CASSIMVSQPQHF.